The 24 T cell receptor beta chains in this list originate from one sample, sequenced in a study of T cells in Graves' hyperthyroidism and ophthalmopathy. The CDR3 regions of TCR beta were amplified from RNA transcripts. TCR CDR3 underwent first-round RT-PCR with the HTBI primer set. In TCRdb, the multiplex PCR reads were re-called with MiXCR into one record per CDR3 protein. The repertoire holds around 340,000 distinct CDR3 sequences, with 20% to 25% as singletons. The sequenced sample consisted of blood. Receptors were obtained from a woman aged 50 to 65 with Graves' hyperthyroidism.

The CDR3: CASSPGTAYQPQHF. The CDR3 DNA is TGTGCCAGTAGTCCCGGGACAGCATATCAGCCCCAGCATTTT. This sequence joins TRBV19 and TRBJ1-5; 7 positions agree with TRBD1. Germline trimming cut 5 bases from V and 5 bases from J; bases unmatched to any gene: 6. The CDR3 runs to 14 residues. Per the germline V gene, CDR1 is LNHDA and CDR2 is SQIVND (reference sequence).

This clonotype has more than one count but fewer than ten. V is TRBV24-1 and J is TRBJ2-2; no definite D call. This CDR3 has 12 amino acids. Trimming pared 0 bases from V and 11 bases from J, leaving 6 bases between. Germline CDR1 and CDR2: KGHDR and SFDVKD. CDR3 sequence reads: CATSDLLGELFF. The CDR3 nucleotides read TGTGCCACCAGTGATTTGTTGGGTGAGCTGTTTTTT.

In its sample, this clonotype was seen once. The chain employs TRBV12-3 or TRBV12-4 and TRBJ1-2, with D possibly matching TRBD1 (5 bases). The CDR3 has 16 amino acids. V gave up 3 bases and J gave up 10 bases, with 24 bases separating them. The CDR3 DNA reads TGTGCCAGCAGTTTTCGCCGAGCCGGGACCCGGGGCGACTACACCTTC. Residues: CASSFRRAGTRGDYTF.

This clonotype was seen ten or more times. The CDR3 loop is CASSLALRLSSTDTQYF. The CDR3 DNA is TGTGCCAGCAGTTTGGCCCTCAGGTTATCTAGCACAGATACGCAGTATTTT. J is TRBJ2-3 and V is TRBV28; D not certain. CDR1 MDHEN and CDR2 SYDVKM come from the germline V gene. This CDR3 comprises 17 residues. V was shortened by 3 bases and J by 0 bases, with 16 bases between the two germline ends.

The CDR3 region is CASSSSSGSSYEQYF. In DNA form, the CDR3 reads TGCGCCAGCAGCTCTTCTAGCGGGAGCTCCTACGAGCAGTACTTC. V usage is TRBV5-1 and J usage is TRBJ2-7; 10 bases line up with TRBD2. After removal of 3 bases from V and 0 bases from J, the junction contained 3 bases not matched to a gene. CDR1 SGHRS and CDR2 YFSETQ come from the germline V gene. This CDR3 is built from 15 residues.

This clonotype has at least ten counts. The chain is built from TRBV29-1 and TRBJ2-7; 7 positions match TRBD1. J lost 4 bases, V lost 6 bases, and 6 bases had no gene match. The CDR3 has 12 residues. Looked up from germline, CDR1 is SQVTM and CDR2 is ANQGSEA. This CDR3 is CSVADRRYEQYF. Written as DNA, the CDR3 is TGCAGCGTGGCGGACAGGCGGTACGAGCAGTACTTC.

This chain connects TRBV9 to TRBJ2-7; 9 nucleotides line up with TRBD1. The CDR3 covers 15 residues. V shed 0 bases and J 6 bases; nucleotides not matched to a gene: 7. From germline, CDR1 is SGDLS and CDR2 YYNGEE. CDR3 region: CASSVEWTGASEQYF. The CDR3 region has the DNA TGTGCCAGCAGCGTAGAATGGACAGGGGCATCCGAGCAGTACTTC.

This clonotype was found a few times. The rearrangement joins TRBV2 to TRBJ2-7; TRBD1 is a possible D gene (5 bases). With 5 bases removed from V and 3 bases from J, the gap between germline ends came to 17 bases. This CDR3 comprises 15 residues. The germline V gene has CDR1 SNHLY and CDR2 FYNNEI. CDR3 region: CASSISTRVFYEQYF. CDR3 DNA sequence: TGTGCCAGCAGTATCTCTACCAGGGTATTCTACGAGCAGTACTTC.

The V gene is TRBV5-1, the J gene TRBJ2-7; D is tentatively TRBD1 or TRBD2 (5 bases each). Trimming removed 0 bases from V and 3 bases from J, with 10 bases in between. Germline values: CDR1 SGHRS, CDR2 YFSETQ. CDR3 size: 14 residues. The chain's CDR3 is CASSLGGTLYEQYF. The CDR3 nucleotides are TGCGCCAGCAGCTTGGGAGGGACCCTCTACGAGCAGTACTTC.

The chain employs TRBV5-1 and TRBJ2-1, with 14 bases identical to TRBD2. The J segment lost 0 bases and the V segment lost 8 bases, leaving 7 bases of the junction unmatched. Germline CDR1 is SGHRS and CDR2 is YFSETQ. This CDR3 is 17 amino acids long. The CDR3 loop reads CASTGLAGDSSYNEQFF. CDR3 DNA sequence: TGCGCCAGTACGGGACTAGCGGGAGACAGCTCCTACAATGAGCAGTTCTTC.

The chain employs TRBV18 and TRBJ1-2; D is unclear. CDR1 KGHSH and CDR2 LQKENI come from the germline V gene. This CDR3 has 15 residues. V was trimmed by 0 bases and J by 4 bases, leaving 12 bases between them. This CDR3 is CASSPPDGRRYGYTF. In nucleotides, the CDR3 is TGTGCCAGCTCACCACCTGACGGGCGGCGCTATGGCTACACCTTC.

This clonotype was observed a handful of times. The chain employs TRBV5-1 and TRBJ2-7, with D perhaps matching TRBD2 (6 bases). Germline V CDR1 and CDR2: SGHRS, YFSETQ. V dropped 4 bases and J dropped 6 bases, with 11 bases sitting between them. The length of the CDR3 is 12 residues. This chain's CDR3 is CASSRGGVEQYF. The CDR3 DNA follows: TGCGCCAGCAGCCGGGGAGGTGTCGAGCAGTACTTC.

This clonotype was observed many times. This chain uses TRBV7-2 with TRBJ2-2, with 9 bases matching TRBD2. The CDR3 contains 17 residues. Germline V gene lookup returns CDR1 SGHTA and CDR2 FQGNSA. The V segment lost 5 bases and the J segment 1 base; nucleotides outside the gene matches: 8. This CDR3 reads CASSPMLAGRNTGELFF. The CDR3, as DNA: TGTGCCAGCAGCCCGATGCTAGCGGGGCGGAACACCGGGGAGCTGTTTTTT.

This clonotype showed up many times. This chain's CDR3 is CASSYAQGETQYF. The DNA for the CDR3 is TGTGCCAGCAGTTACGCTCAGGGAGAGACCCAGTACTTC. This chain uses TRBV6-1 with TRBJ2-5; D perhaps matches TRBD1 (5 bases). V was clipped by 5 bases and J by 4 bases, with 11 bases between them. Germline assignment: CDR1 MNHNS and CDR2 SASEGT. The CDR3 runs to 13 residues.

This clonotype has more than one count but fewer than ten. The V call is TRBV18, the J call TRBJ2-5, with a tentative D call TRBD1 (6 bases). Deletions cut 6 bases from V and 2 bases from J, with 13 bases between. In germline, CDR1 is KGHSH, CDR2 LQKENI. The CDR3 has 14 amino acids. The CDR3 DNA sequence: TGTGCCAGCTCGCCCCGGGACACACAAGAGACCCAGTACTTC. Translated, it gives CASSPRDTQETQYF.

There are many counts of this clonotype. The J gene is TRBJ2-7, the V gene TRBV6-1; 12 nucleotides agree with TRBD1. The CDR3 is 17 amino acids. Germline V lookup: CDR1 MNHNS, CDR2 SASEGT. The V segment lost 4 bases and the J segment 0 bases; nucleotides outside the gene matches: 7. CDR3 protein: CASSVMGQGANSYEQYF. The CDR3 DNA follows: TGTGCCAGCAGTGTGATGGGACAGGGGGCTAACTCCTACGAGCAGTACTTC.

CDR3 loop: CASSVQGINTEAFF. CDR3 sequence (DNA): TGTGCCAGCAGCGTACAGGGAATCAACACTGAAGCTTTCTTT. This chain links TRBV2 with TRBJ1-1, with D tentatively TRBD1 (6 bases). The germline V gene encodes CDR1 SNHLY and CDR2 FYNNEI. This CDR3 is 14 amino acids long. The V gene lost 6 bases and the J gene lost 2 bases, with 13 bases spanning the gap.

The sample holds many counts of this clonotype. The V call is TRBV2, the J call TRBJ1-1, with D perhaps matching TRBD1 (6 bases). The ends were cut back, 6 bases at V and 1 base at J, with 9 bases in the middle. Germline CDR1 reads SNHLY; CDR2 reads FYNNEI. The CDR3 is 13 residues long. The CDR3 DNA reads TGTGCCAGCAGAAAGGACAGGAACACTGAAGCTTTCTTT. Encoded protein: CASRKDRNTEAFF.

In this sample, this clonotype turned up many times. The chain combines TRBV5-1 with TRBJ1-2; 10 positions match TRBD1. Trimming cost V 3 bases and J 4 bases; bases outside gene matches: 3. Germline V gene sequence: CDR1 SGHRS, CDR2 YFSETQ. The CDR3 extends over 14 amino acids. The CDR3 loop is CASSSRDRGYGYTF. The CDR3 region has the DNA TGCGCCAGCAGCTCCCGGGACAGGGGCTATGGCTACACCTTC.

In its sample, this clonotype was seen a few times. The chain employs TRBV20-1 and TRBJ1-4; D possibly corresponds to TRBD1 (5 bases). Per germline, CDR1 DFQATT and CDR2 SNEGSKA (reference sequence). V was cut by 4 bases and J by 7 bases, with 13 bases left in between. The CDR3 has 13 amino acids. The DNA for the CDR3 is TGCAGTGCTATGGGGGGAGGTGGTGAAAAACTGTTTTTT. It yields the protein CSAMGGGGEKLFF.

This clonotype was observed many times. This chain connects TRBV30 to TRBJ2-5; D gene ambiguous. Germline lookup yields CDR1 GTSNPN and CDR2 SVGIG (reference sequence). V lost 5 bases and J lost 4, with 5 bases in between. The CDR3 sequence is 10 residues long. CDR3 sequence reads: CAWGTETQYF. The CDR3 DNA reads TGTGCCTGGGGTACAGAGACCCAGTACTTC. The variable domain in full, with the rest retrieved from reference TRBV30 and TRBJ2-5, is SQTIHQWPATLVQPVGSPLSLECTVEGTSNPNLYWYRQAAGRGLQLLFYSVGIGQISSEVPQNLSASRPQDRQFILSSKKLLLSDSGFYLCAWGTETQYFGPGTRLLVL.

In its sample, this clonotype was seen many times. The chain carries TRBV7-8 and TRBJ1-2, with D perhaps matching TRBD1 (6 bases). Trimming stripped 2 bases from V and 4 bases from J, with 17 bases between. The CDR3 consists of 16 residues. CDR1 and CDR2 from the germline V gene are SGHVS and FQNEAQ. The CDR3 sequence: CASSLSRIGQIYGYTF. In DNA form, the CDR3 reads TGTGCCAGCAGCTTATCCCGCATAGGACAGATCTATGGCTACACCTTC.

V is TRBV6-1 and J is TRBJ1-4; 7 nucleotides agree with TRBD1. V lost 2 bases to trimming and J lost 10 bases; unmatched junction nucleotides: 4. From germline, CDR1 is MNHNS and CDR2 SASEGT. CDR3 length equals 13 residues. CDR3 coding DNA: TGTGCCAGCAGTGAAAGAGACAGGGCAAAACTGTTTTTT. This translates into CASSERDRAKLFF.

The CDR3, as DNA: TGCAGCGTTCAAGGGTACCAGAACCAAGAGACCCAGTACTTC. Translation: CSVQGYQNQETQYF. The chain combines TRBV29-1 with TRBJ2-5; the D is unclear. Trimming left V 5 bases short and J 0 bases short, with 13 bases between. CDR3 length: 14 residues. The germline V gene has CDR1 SQVTM and CDR2 ANQGSEA.